What follows describes a single T cell receptor beta chain. Antigen specificity is unknown. Assay used: immunoSEQ multiplex PCR; TCRdb lists only in-frame clones, some missing. The data show approximately 7,500 clones, about 67% seen once. The data are from a study of chemoradiotherapy in HPV16-positive cancers. Trimming took off 0 bases at V and 5 bases at J, with 8 bases between the two ends. Germline loops: CDR1 SGHRS, CDR2 YFSETQ. The CDR3 contains 14 residues. Over chemoradiotherapy, repertoires were sampled more than once. Study-wide results and limits: During treatment, candidate HPV-specific clones and E7-related motifs expanded in tumor. Only a couple of HPV16-positive patients supplied the functional HPV-specificity definition. Better recurrence-free survival went with HPV-responsive T-cell expansion in HPV16-positive patients.

This receptor was obtained from a human donor with HPV-associated anogenital cancer. Collection took place from a patient who underwent chemoradiotherapy. The chain uses TRBV5-1 and TRBJ1-4; a weak D match, TRBD1 (5 bases). The chain's CDR3 is CASSLGGSNEKLFF. As DNA, the CDR3 is TGCGCCAGCAGCTTGGGGGGCTCCAATGAAAAACTGTTTTTT.